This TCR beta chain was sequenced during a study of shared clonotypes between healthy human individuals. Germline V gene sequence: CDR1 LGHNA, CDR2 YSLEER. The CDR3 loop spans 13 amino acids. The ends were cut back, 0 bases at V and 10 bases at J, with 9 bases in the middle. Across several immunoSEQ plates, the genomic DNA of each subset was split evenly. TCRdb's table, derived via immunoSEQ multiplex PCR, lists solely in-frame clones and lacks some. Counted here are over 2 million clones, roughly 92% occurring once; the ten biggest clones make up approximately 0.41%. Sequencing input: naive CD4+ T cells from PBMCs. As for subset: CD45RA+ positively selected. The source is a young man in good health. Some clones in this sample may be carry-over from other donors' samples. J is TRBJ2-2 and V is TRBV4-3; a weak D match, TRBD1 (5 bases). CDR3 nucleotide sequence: TGCGCCAGCAGCCAAGATAGACAGCTGGAGCTGTTTTTT. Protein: CASSQDRQLELFF.